This T cell receptor (beta chain) stems from a study of CD4 T cells in relation to SARS-CoV-2 and coronaviruses. Repertoires were generated with immunoSEQ multiplex PCR, while TCRdb's copy carries only in-frame clones and drops some. The sample yields more than 30,000 clones, 80% to 90% seen once. This CDR3 is 14 amino acids long. Per germline, CDR1 SNHLY and CDR2 FYNNEI. After removal of 7 bases from V and 3 bases from J, the junction contained 6 bases not matched to a gene. The TCR originated in an adult with COVID-19. The chain has TRBV2 and TRBJ2-3, with 8 bases aligning to TRBD1. The sequencing input was memory CD4+ T cells from PBMCs. CDR3: CASNDRDRTDTQYF. The CDR3 region has the DNA TGTGCCAGCAACGACCGGGACAGGACAGATACGCAGTATTTT.